Presented here are 29 T cell receptor beta chains from one specimen sequenced in a study of vaccination effects on CD4 cells after COVID-19. Assay used: immunoSEQ multiplex PCR; TCRdb lists only in-frame clones, some missing. The sample yields tens of thousands of clones, around 67% seen once. Subsequent to less than eleven days of culture, CD4+ T cells were isolated. No antigens are known for them. This specimen was CD4+ T cells from PBMCs cultured without peptide, taken before COVID-19 vaccination. These receptors originate from a human donor who received a COVID-19 vaccine.

The CDR3 DNA sequence: TGTGCCAGCAGCCCCGGCGGACAGGAAGAGACCCAGTACTTC. The encoded protein is CASSPGGQEETQYF. This sequence joins TRBV11-3 and TRBJ2-5, with 7 bases identical to TRBD1. The CDR3 length is 14 residues. V was pared by 5 bases and J by 3 bases, with 6 bases of the junction left unmatched. Germline V gene sequence: CDR1 SGHNT, CDR2 YENEEA.

The CDR3 here is CASSQDQVGYTF. The DNA of the CDR3 is TGTGCCAGCAGCCAAGATCAGGTTGGCTACACCTTC. The chain links TRBV3-1 (or the pseudogene TRBV3-2) to TRBJ1-2; no clear D. The V end lost 0 bases, the J end lost 7 bases, and 6 bases lay between the germline ends. This CDR3 has 12 amino acids. Germline CDR1 LGHDT, CDR2 YNNKEL (reference sequence).

The V call is TRBV27, the J call TRBJ1-1; D is possibly TRBD1 (5 bases). Germline V gene sequence: CDR1 MNHEY, CDR2 SMNVEV (reference sequence). V lost 5 bases to trimming and J lost 5 bases, with 21 bases between them. The CDR3 is 16 residues long. The CDR3 protein is CASSPSTSGKWTEAFF. For the CDR3, the DNA is TGTGCCAGCAGTCCTTCGACATCAGGGAAATGGACTGAAGCTTTCTTT.

CDR3 in amino acids: CASSLASGANVLTF. The CDR3 DNA is TGTGCCAGCAGTTTAGCCTCTGGGGCCAACGTCCTGACTTTC. This rearrangement joins TRBV28 to TRBJ2-6; D is unclear. Trimming removed 2 bases at V and 0 bases at J, with 2 bases between. This CDR3 spans 14 amino acids. Germline CDR1 MDHEN, CDR2 SYDVKM.

This clone was counted only a few times. The V gene is TRBV5-1, the J gene TRBJ1-3, with a possible D match to TRBD1 (5 bases). Trimming shortened V by 1 base and J by 2 bases, and 10 bases separated the two germline ends. The germline V gene encodes CDR1 SGHRS and CDR2 YFSETQ. This CDR3 region has 15 residues. Here the CDR3 DNA reads TGCGCCAGCAGCTTGTCGGGGCAACCTGGAAACACCATATATTTT. This encodes CASSLSGQPGNTIYF.

V and J are TRBV5-6 and TRBJ1-4; no firm D call. V lost 3 bases, J lost 3 bases, and 6 bases lay in between. The CDR3 sequence is 13 residues long. CDR1 and CDR2 from the germline V gene are SGHDT and YYEEEE. CDR3 residues: CASSSGPNEKLFF. In nucleotides, the CDR3 is TGTGCCAGCAGCTCGGGCCCTAATGAAAAACTGTTTTTT.

The rearrangement links TRBV2 to TRBJ1-1; unclear D gene. This CDR3 comprises 16 residues. Trimming removed 5 bases from V and 3 bases from J, with 19 bases in between. Germline V lookup: CDR1 SNHLY, CDR2 FYNNEI. The CDR3 loop reads CASSPGEPARHTEAFF. DNA of the CDR3: TGTGCCAGCAGTCCCGGGGAGCCGGCCCGGCACACTGAAGCTTTCTTT.

The chain couples TRBV6-5 to TRBJ2-2, with TRBD1 as a possible D gene (6 bases). The CDR3 has 15 residues. Germline assignment: CDR1 MNHEY and CDR2 SVGAGI. V lost 8 bases and J 1 base, leaving 14 bases between the germline ends. The DNA for the CDR3 is TGTGCCAGCTTTCCCCCGGGACAGAACACCGGGGAGCTGTTTTTT. Translation gives CASFPPGQNTGELFF.

The genes are TRBV2 and TRBJ2-3; TRBD1 matches at 9 bases. Trimming removed 5 bases from V and 2 bases from J; junction bases left unmatched: 5. The CDR3 totals 15 residues. Germline CDR1 SNHLY, CDR2 FYNNEI. The CDR3 region has the DNA TGTGCCAGCAGTCTGGGACAGGGTTTCACAGATACGCAGTATTTT. Residues: CASSLGQGFTDTQYF.

In this sample, this clone turned up a few times. This chain links TRBV5-4 with TRBJ2-1, with 9 nucleotides matching TRBD2. The CDR3 loop spans 16 amino acids. Germline loops: CDR1 SGHNT, CDR2 YYREEE (reference sequence). The V and J ends lost 4 bases and 4 bases, in that order; junction bases with no gene match: 9. The CDR3 DNA sequence: TGTGCCAGCAGCATGGGACTAGCCGCCGGGTACAATGAGCAGTTCTTC. Translated, it gives CASSMGLAAGYNEQFF.

The chain uses TRBV7-2 and TRBJ1-6; D gene unclear. Trimming took 1 base from V and 9 from J, leaving 19 bases between them. Germline V lookup: CDR1 SGHTA, CDR2 FQGNSA. The CDR3 contains 17 residues. CDR3 bases: TGTGCCAGCAGCTTAGTTAATTCTGGGAGGGTCCGTTCACCCCTCCACTTT. Translated: CASSLVNSGRVRSPLHF.

The genes are TRBV4-1 and TRBJ1-2; a weak D match, TRBD1 (5 bases). There are 15 residues in the CDR3. Germline loops: CDR1 MGHRA, CDR2 YSYEKL. V lost 0 bases and J 7 bases, leaving 15 bases between the germline ends. CDR3 sequence: CASSQDRGWGGGYTF. The CDR3 nucleotides are TGCGCCAGCAGCCAAGATAGAGGTTGGGGGGGTGGCTACACCTTC.

The chain joins TRBV6-5 to TRBJ1-6; 8 nucleotides align to TRBD1. The germline gives CDR1 MNHEY, CDR2 SVGAGI. The CDR3 totals 13 residues. Trimming at V came to 10 bases and at J to 9 bases, leaving 8 bases not matched to a gene. The CDR3, as DNA: TGTGCCACCACGGACAGGGTACTTTCACCCCTCCACTTT. This translates into CATTDRVLSPLHF.

This clone was picked up a small number of times. The chain links TRBV7-6 to TRBJ2-1; no clear D gene. The germline CDR1 and CDR2 sequences are SGHVS and FNYEAQ. The CDR3 sequence is 11 residues long. Trimming took off 3 bases at V and 7 bases at J, with 4 bases between the two ends. CDR3 sequence: CASSFSNEQFF. As DNA, the CDR3 is TGTGCCAGCAGCTTCTCTAATGAGCAGTTCTTC.

This clone showed up just a few times. This chain uses TRBV7-9 with TRBJ2-7; 8 bases agree with TRBD2. CDR3 size: 14 residues. CDR1 and CDR2 (germline): SEHNR, FQNEAQ (reference sequence). The V and J ends lost 5 bases and 3 bases, in that order; junction bases with no gene match: 6. CDR3 protein: CASSTLTSGYEQYF. The CDR3 nucleotides are TGTGCCAGCAGCACCCTCACTAGCGGCTACGAGCAGTACTTC.

The V gene is TRBV6-5, the J gene TRBJ2-3, with 12 positions matching TRBD2. There are 14 residues in the CDR3. The germline CDR1 and CDR2 sequences are MNHEY and SVGAGI. The V and J ends lost 10 bases and 6 bases, in that order; junction bases with no gene match: 8. The CDR3: CATTDLAGGDTQYF. The CDR3, as DNA: TGTGCCACCACCGACCTAGCGGGAGGGGATACGCAGTATTTT.

The chain has TRBV19 and TRBJ1-3; D is perhaps TRBD1 (6 bases). Germline assignment: CDR1 LNHDA and CDR2 SQIVND (reference sequence). The CDR3 is 14 amino acids. Trimming stripped 9 bases from V and 2 bases from J, with 14 bases between. The CDR3 protein is CASCAGATGNTIYF. In nucleotides, the CDR3 is TGTGCCAGCTGCGCAGGGGCTACTGGAAACACCATATATTTT.

The chain links TRBV19 to TRBJ2-1; TRBD1 matches at 11 bases. The length of the CDR3 is 15 residues. Germline CDR1 and CDR2: LNHDA and SQIVND (reference sequence). J was trimmed by 13 bases and V by 2 bases; bases with no gene match: 10. Here the CDR3 reads CASSISARTGGDQFF. CDR3 coding DNA: TGTGCCAGTAGTATATCTGCACGGACAGGGGGCGACCAGTTCTTC.

The chain combines TRBV5-5 with TRBJ1-2; a weak D match, TRBD1 (5 bases). The germline V gene has CDR1 SGHKS and CDR2 YYEKEE (reference sequence). V dropped 0 bases and J dropped 7 bases, with 10 bases sitting between them. The CDR3 has 13 amino acids. The CDR3 DNA reads as TGTGCCAGCAGCTTGGGCTCAGGGACTGGCTACACCTTC. Protein: CASSLGSGTGYTF.

The chain combines TRBV9 with TRBJ2-7, with D perhaps matching TRBD2 (6 bases). This CDR3 region has 13 residues. Trimming removed 0 bases from V and 7 bases from J, with 11 bases in between. CDR1 SGDLS and CDR2 YYNGEE come from the germline V gene. CDR3 amino acids: CASSVGGGREQYF. The CDR3 coding sequence is TGTGCCAGCAGCGTAGGAGGAGGGCGGGAGCAGTACTTC.

CDR3 sequence reads: CASSTAYRERRQPQHF. DNA of the CDR3: TGTGCCAGCAGCACAGCATACAGGGAACGTCGCCAGCCCCAGCATTTT. This rearrangement joins TRBV7-8 to TRBJ1-5; D possibly corresponds to TRBD1 (6 bases). V lost 5 bases, J lost 7 bases, and 21 bases lay in between. Germline CDR1 SGHVS, CDR2 FQNEAQ. The length of the CDR3 is 16 residues. The variable domain in full, completed from reference TRBV7-8 and TRBJ1-5, reads GAGVSQSPRYKVAKRGQDVALRCDPISGHVSLFWYQQALGQGPEFLTYFQNEAQLDKSGLPSDRFFAERPEGSVSTLKIQRTQQEDSAVYLCASSTAYRERRQPQHFGDGTRLSIL.

This clone occurred a few times. The gene calls are TRBV4-2 and TRBJ2-2; D uncertain. V lost 0 bases to trimming and J lost 6 bases, with 14 bases between them. Germline V gives CDR1 LGHNA, CDR2 YNFKEQ. The CDR3 totals 16 residues. In DNA, the CDR3 is TGTGCCAGCAGCCAAGATTATGCCAGGTGGGCCGGGGAGCTGTTTTTT. It encodes CASSQDYARWAGELFF.

V is TRBV19 and J is TRBJ2-5; 9 bases align to TRBD2. The CDR3 spans 15 residues. With V trimmed by 5 bases and J by 1 base, 5 bases remained unmatched. Per germline, CDR1 LNHDA and CDR2 SQIVND (reference sequence). DNA for the CDR3: TGTGCCAGTAGTTCCCGCGGGGGGGCCCAAGAGACCCAGTACTTC. This encodes CASSSRGGAQETQYF.

The table lists this clone with a count of one. V and J are TRBV5-1 and TRBJ2-3, with a possible D match to TRBD1 (5 bases). CDR3 length: 16 amino acids. The V gene's germline CDR1 is SGHRS and CDR2 YFSETQ. Trimming removed 0 bases at V and 4 bases at J, with 15 bases between. In nucleotides, the CDR3 is TGCGCCAGCAGCTTGGAGGATGTCAGGGCCGCAGATACGCAGTATTTT. It specifies CASSLEDVRAADTQYF.

The CDR3 sequence is CASSFYGVSPLHF. The CDR3 bases are TGTGCCAGCAGTTTCTACGGGGTGTCACCCCTCCACTTT. V is TRBV28 and J is TRBJ1-6; D ambiguous. V gave up 3 bases and J gave up 10 bases, with 10 bases separating them. This CDR3 contains 13 residues. Germline loops: CDR1 MDHEN, CDR2 SYDVKM. The full variable domain, its missing parts supplied by reference TRBV28 and TRBJ1-6, is DVKVTQSSRYLVKRTGEKVFLECVQDMDHENMFWYRQDPGLGLRLIYFSYDVKMKEKGDIPEGYSVSREKKERFSLILESASTNQTSMYLCASSFYGVSPLHFGNGTRLTVT.

V gene TRBV18 combines with J gene TRBJ1-6; D perhaps matches TRBD1 (6 bases). The V end was cut by 2 bases, the J end by 5 bases, with 10 bases between. CDR1 KGHSH and CDR2 LQKENI come from the germline V gene. The CDR3 loop spans 15 amino acids. CDR3 DNA: TGTGCCAGCTCACCAGCGGGGGCGGATAATTCACCCCTCCACTTT. Translating gives CASSPAGADNSPLHF.

The J gene is TRBJ2-7, the V gene TRBV4-2; D is unclear. Germline lookup yields CDR1 LGHNA and CDR2 YNFKEQ. The CDR3 has 14 residues. V was pared by 0 bases and J by 0 bases, with 6 bases between. CDR3 in amino acids: CASSQDASSYEQYF. DNA for the CDR3: TGTGCCAGCAGCCAAGATGCCAGCTCCTACGAGCAGTACTTC.

J is TRBJ1-1 and V is TRBV5-8; 7 bases agree with TRBD1. V lost 1 base to trimming and J lost 10 bases; unmatched junction nucleotides: 13. CDR3 length equals 15 residues. Germline V CDR1 and CDR2: SGHTS, YDEGEE. CDR3 nucleotide sequence: TGTGCCAGCAGCTTGAAGGGGGCTGGTGGGTCCCGAGCTTTCTTT. Translating it yields CASSLKGAGGSRAFF.

V is TRBV4-1 and J is TRBJ1-5; 7 nucleotides agree with TRBD1. This CDR3 is built from 17 residues. V lost 5 bases to trimming and J lost 0 bases; unmatched junction nucleotides: 10. The germline V gene encodes CDR1 MGHRA and CDR2 YSYEKL. The CDR3 protein is CASSEGTALNSNQPQHF. The CDR3 coding sequence is TGCGCCAGCAGCGAAGGGACAGCCCTAAATAGCAATCAGCCCCAGCATTTT.